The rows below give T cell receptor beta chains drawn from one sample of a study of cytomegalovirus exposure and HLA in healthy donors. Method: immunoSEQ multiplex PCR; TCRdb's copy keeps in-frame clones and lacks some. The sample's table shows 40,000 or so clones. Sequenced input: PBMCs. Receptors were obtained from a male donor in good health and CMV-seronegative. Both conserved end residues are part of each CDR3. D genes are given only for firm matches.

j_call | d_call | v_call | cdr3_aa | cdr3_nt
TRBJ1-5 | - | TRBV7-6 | CASSLDAGQPQHF | TGTGCCAGCAGCTTAGATGCAGGCCAGCCCCAGCATTTT
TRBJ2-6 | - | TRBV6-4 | CASSEGVSGANVLTF | TGTGCCAGCAGTGAAGGGGTCTCTGGGGCCAACGTCCTGACTTTC
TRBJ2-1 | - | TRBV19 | CASSGQYNEQFF | TGTGCCAGCTCCGGACAGTACAATGAGCAGTTCTTC
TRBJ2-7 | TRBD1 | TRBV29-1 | CSVISGTGVEQYF | TGCAGCGTCATATCCGGGACAGGGGTCGAGCAGTACTTC
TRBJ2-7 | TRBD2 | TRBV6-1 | CASQGLAAYEQYF | TGTGCCAGCCAAGGACTAGCTGCGTACGAGCAGTACTTC
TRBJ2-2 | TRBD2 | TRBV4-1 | CASSQGGLAGGARGTGELFF | TGCGCCAGCAGCCAAGGTGGGCTAGCGGGAGGAGCGCGAGGGACCGGGGAGCTGTTTTTT
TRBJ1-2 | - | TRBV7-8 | CASSPTTMGYTF | TGTGCCAGCAGCCCGACCACTATGGGCTACACCTTC
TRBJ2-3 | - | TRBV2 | CASLGYGPADTQYF | TGTGCCAGCCTCGGTTACGGTCCCGCAGATACGCAGTATTTT
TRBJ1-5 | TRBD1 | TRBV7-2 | CASSLGVVGTGGTQHF | TGTGCCAGCAGCTTAGGGGTAGTTGGGACAGGGGGGACCCAGCATTTT
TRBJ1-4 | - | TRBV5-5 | CASSASGQTEKLFF | TGTGCCAGCAGCGCGAGTGGACAGACCGAAAAACTGTTTTTT
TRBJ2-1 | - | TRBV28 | CASDSRATSYNEQFF | TGTGCCAGCGACAGTCGGGCGACCTCCTACAATGAGCAGTTCTTC
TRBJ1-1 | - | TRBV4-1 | CASSQGTANKRRGMNTEAFF | TGCGCCAGCAGCCAAGGAACAGCTAATAAACGGAGGGGCATGAACACTGAAGCTTTCTTT
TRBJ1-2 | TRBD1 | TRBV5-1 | CASSPSGQGYGYTF | TGCGCCAGCAGCCCCTCGGGACAGGGGTATGGCTACACCTTC
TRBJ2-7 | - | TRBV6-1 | CASSAWRAYEQYF | TGTGCCAGCAGTGCCTGGAGGGCCTACGAGCAGTACTTC
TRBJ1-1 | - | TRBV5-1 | CASSLRLNTEAFF | TGCGCCAGCAGCTTGCGTCTAAACACTGAAGCTTTCTTT
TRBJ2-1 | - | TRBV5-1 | CASSQFRDMGNEQFF | TGCGCCAGCAGCCAATTCCGGGACATGGGGAATGAGCAGTTCTTC
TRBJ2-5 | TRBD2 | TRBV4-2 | CASSQEGGWETQYF | TGTGCCAGCAGCCAAGAGGGGGGGTGGGAGACCCAGTACTTC
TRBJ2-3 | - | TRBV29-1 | CSGGAILPTDTQYF | TGCAGCGGCGGGGCTATCTTACCCACAGATACGCAGTATTTT
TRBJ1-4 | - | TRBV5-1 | CASSYTGQTNEKLFF | TGCGCCAGCAGTTACACGGGACAAACTAATGAAAAACTGTTTTTT
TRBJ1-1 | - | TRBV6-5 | CASRGSGGTEAFF | TGTGCCAGCAGGGGTAGCGGAGGGACTGAAGCTTTCTTT
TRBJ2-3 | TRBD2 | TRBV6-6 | CASSPGGGGTDTQYF | TGTGCCAGCAGCCCCGGGGGGGGCGGGACAGATACGCAGTATTTT
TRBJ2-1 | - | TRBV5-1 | CASSHTADNEQFF | TGCGCCAGCAGCCATACGGCGGATAATGAGCAGTTCTTC
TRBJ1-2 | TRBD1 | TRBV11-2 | CASSPDRGNYGYTF | TGTGCCAGCAGCCCCGACAGGGGCAACTATGGCTACACCTTC
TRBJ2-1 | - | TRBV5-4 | CASIFRQAGHNEQFF | TGTGCCAGCATCTTCAGACAGGCGGGCCACAATGAGCAGTTCTTC
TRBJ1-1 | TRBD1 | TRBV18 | CASSSDQTGVAFF | TGTGCCAGCTCGTCAGATCAAACAGGGGTAGCTTTCTTT
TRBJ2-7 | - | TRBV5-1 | CASSLSPAYEQYF | TGCGCCAGCAGCTTGAGTCCTGCCTACGAGCAGTACTTC
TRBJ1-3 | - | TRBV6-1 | CASSEMGTGNTIYF | TGTGCCAGCAGTGAAATGGGCACTGGAAACACCATATATTTT
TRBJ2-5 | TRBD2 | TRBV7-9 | CASSLGASGSGETQYF | TGTGCCAGCAGCCTGGGCGCTAGCGGGAGTGGGGAGACCCAGTACTTC
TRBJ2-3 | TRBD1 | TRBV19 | CASSIGDRERDTQYF | TGTGCCAGTAGTATCGGGGACAGGGAAAGGGATACGCAGTATTTT
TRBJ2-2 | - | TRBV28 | CASSLRPGELFF | TGTGCCAGCAGTTTGAGGCCCGGGGAGCTGTTTTTT
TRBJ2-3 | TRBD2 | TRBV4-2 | CASSQGLAGDPDTQYF | TGTGCCAGCAGCCAAGGACTAGCGGGAGACCCAGATACGCAGTATTTT
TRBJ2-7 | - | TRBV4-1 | CATRGRGEQYF | TGCGCCACCAGGGGGAGGGGCGAGCAGTACTTC
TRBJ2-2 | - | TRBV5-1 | CASSYQGGGELFF | TGCGCCAGCAGCTACCAGGGGGGCGGGGAGCTGTTTTTT
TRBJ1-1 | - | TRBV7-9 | CASSPTGHPSGALNTEAFF | TGTGCCAGCAGCCCCACCGGTCACCCGTCGGGAGCACTGAACACTGAAGCTTTCTTT
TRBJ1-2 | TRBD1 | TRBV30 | CAWSTGQGAGGYTF | TGTGCCTGGAGTACCGGACAGGGGGCCGGTGGCTACACCTTC
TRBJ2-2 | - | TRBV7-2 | CASSLGVASLAGELFF | TGTGCCAGCAGCCTAGGGGTGGCTAGCTTGGCCGGGGAGCTGTTTTTT
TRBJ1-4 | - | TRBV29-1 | CSVARGGPGEKLFF | TGCAGCGTTGCGAGAGGAGGCCCCGGGGAAAAACTGTTTTTT
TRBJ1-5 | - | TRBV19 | CASSKDSASSYSNQPQHF | TGTGCCAGTAGTAAGGACAGCGCCTCATCTTATAGCAATCAGCCCCAGCATTTT
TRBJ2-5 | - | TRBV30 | CAWRGGDSYHQETQYF | TGTGCCTGGAGGGGCGGGGACAGTTACCATCAAGAGACCCAGTACTTC
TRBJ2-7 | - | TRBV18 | CASSPNNRGEQYF | TGTGCCAGCTCACCCAACAATAGGGGCGAGCAGTACTTC
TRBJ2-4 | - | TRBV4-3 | CASSPQTGTENIQYF | TGCGCCAGCAGCCCTCAAACCGGGACTGAAAACATTCAGTACTTC